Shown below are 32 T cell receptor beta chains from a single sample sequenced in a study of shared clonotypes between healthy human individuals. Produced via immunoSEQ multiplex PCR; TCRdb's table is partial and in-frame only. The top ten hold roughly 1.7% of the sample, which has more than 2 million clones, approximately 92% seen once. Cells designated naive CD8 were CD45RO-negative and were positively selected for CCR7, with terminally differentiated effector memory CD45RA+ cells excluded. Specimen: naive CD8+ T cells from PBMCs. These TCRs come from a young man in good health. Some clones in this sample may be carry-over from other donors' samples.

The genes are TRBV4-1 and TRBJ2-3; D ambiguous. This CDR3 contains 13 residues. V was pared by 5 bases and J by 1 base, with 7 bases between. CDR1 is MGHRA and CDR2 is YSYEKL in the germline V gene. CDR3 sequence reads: CASSTRGTDTQYF. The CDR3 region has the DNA TGCGCCAGCAGCACACGGGGCACAGATACGCAGTATTTT.

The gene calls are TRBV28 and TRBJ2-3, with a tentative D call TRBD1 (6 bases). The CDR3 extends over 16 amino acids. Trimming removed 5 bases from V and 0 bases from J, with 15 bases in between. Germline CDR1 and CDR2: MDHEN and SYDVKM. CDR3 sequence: CASSLLTGLSTDTQYF. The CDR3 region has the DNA TGTGCCAGCAGTCTCCTGACAGGCTTAAGCACAGATACGCAGTATTTT.

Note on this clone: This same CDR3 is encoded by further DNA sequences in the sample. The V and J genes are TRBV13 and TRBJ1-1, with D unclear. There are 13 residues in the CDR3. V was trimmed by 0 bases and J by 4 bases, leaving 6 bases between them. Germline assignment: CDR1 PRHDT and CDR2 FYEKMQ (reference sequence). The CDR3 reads CASSLGGGTEAFF. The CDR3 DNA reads TGTGCCAGCAGCTTAGGGGGTGGCACTGAAGCTTTCTTT.

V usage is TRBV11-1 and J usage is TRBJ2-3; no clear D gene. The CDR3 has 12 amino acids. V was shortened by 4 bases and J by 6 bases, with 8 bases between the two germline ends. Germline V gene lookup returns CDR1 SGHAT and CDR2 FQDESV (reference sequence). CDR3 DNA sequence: TGTGCCAGCAGCTCGACTGCGGATACGCAGTATTTT. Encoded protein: CASSSTADTQYF.

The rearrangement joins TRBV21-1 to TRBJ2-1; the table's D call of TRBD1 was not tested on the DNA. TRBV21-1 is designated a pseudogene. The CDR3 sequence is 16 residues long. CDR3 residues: CASSKVRTGTYNEQFF. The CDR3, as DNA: TGTGCCAGCAGCAAAGTGCGGACAGGGACCTACAATGAGCAGTTCTTC.

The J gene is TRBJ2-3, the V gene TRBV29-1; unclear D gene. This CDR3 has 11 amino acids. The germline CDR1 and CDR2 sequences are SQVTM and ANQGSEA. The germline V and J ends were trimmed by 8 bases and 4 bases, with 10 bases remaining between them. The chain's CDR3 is CSIDPPDTQYF. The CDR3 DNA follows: TGCAGCATAGACCCGCCAGATACGCAGTATTTT.

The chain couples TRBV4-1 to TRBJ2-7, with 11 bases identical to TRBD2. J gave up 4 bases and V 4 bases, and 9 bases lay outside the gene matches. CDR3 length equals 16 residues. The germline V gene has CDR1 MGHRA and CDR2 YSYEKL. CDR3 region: CASSPSLAGVGYEQYF. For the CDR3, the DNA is TGCGCCAGCAGCCCCTCACTAGCGGGAGTAGGGTACGAGCAGTACTTC.

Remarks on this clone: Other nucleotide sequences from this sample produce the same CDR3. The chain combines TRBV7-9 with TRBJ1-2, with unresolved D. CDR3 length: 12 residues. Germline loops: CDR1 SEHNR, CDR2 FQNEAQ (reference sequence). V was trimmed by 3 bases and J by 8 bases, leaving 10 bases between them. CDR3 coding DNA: TGTGCCAGCAGCTTCGGGGATGGGGGCTACACCTTC. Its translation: CASSFGDGGYTF.

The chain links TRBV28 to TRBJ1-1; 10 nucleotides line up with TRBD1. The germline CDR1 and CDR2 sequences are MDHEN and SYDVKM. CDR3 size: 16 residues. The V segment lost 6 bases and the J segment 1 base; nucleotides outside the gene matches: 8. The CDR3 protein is CASSPWTGGRNTEAFF. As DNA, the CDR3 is TGTGCCAGCAGCCCATGGACAGGGGGGAGGAACACTGAAGCTTTCTTT.

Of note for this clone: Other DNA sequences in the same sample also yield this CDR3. CDR3 DNA: TGTGCCAGCAGCGTCGGAGGGGCGGGCGAGCAGTACTTC. Protein product: CASSVGGAGEQYF. This chain links TRBV9 with TRBJ2-7; D is possibly TRBD2 (6 bases). V lost 2 bases and J lost 6, with 12 bases in between. The CDR3 runs 13 residues. CDR1 is SGDLS, CDR2 YYNGEE, per germline.

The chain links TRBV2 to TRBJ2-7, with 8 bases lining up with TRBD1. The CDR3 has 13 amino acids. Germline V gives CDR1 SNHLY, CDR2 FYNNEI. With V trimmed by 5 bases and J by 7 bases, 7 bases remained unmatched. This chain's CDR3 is CASSLTGVREQYF. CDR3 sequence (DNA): TGTGCCAGCAGTTTGACAGGGGTGAGGGAGCAGTACTTC.

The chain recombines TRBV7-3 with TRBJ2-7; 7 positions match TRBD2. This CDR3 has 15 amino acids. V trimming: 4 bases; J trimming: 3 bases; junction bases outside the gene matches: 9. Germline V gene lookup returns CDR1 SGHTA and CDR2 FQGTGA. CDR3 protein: CASSSTSDERYEQYF. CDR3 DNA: TGTGCCAGCAGCTCAACTAGCGATGAACGCTACGAGCAGTACTTC.

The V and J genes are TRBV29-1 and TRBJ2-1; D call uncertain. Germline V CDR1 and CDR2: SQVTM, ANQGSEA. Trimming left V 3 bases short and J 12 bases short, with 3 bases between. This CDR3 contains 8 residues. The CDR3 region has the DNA TGCAGCGTTGAGGGGCAGTTCTTC. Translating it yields CSVEGQFF.

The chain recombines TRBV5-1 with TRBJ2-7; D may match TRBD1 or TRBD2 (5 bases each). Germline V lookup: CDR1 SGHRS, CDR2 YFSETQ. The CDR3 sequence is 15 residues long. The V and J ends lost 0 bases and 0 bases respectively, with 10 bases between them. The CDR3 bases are TGCGCCAGCAGCTTGGGAGGGGAAGGCTCCTACGAGCAGTACTTC. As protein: CASSLGGEGSYEQYF. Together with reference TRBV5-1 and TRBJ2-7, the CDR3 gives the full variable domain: KAGVTQTPRYLIKTRGQQVTLSCSPISGHRSVSWYQQTPGQGLQFLFEYFSETQRNKGNFPGRFSGRQFSNSRSEMNVSTLELGDSALYLCASSLGGEGSYEQYFGPGTRLTVT.

CDR3 loop: CASSPGPRREQYF. As DNA, the CDR3 is TGTGCCAGCAGCCCTGGTCCCAGAAGGGAGCAGTACTTC. This chain uses TRBV5-8 with TRBJ2-7; D remains unclear. This CDR3 is 13 amino acids long. V lost 4 bases and J lost 7, with 15 bases in between. The V gene's germline CDR1 is SGHTS and CDR2 YDEGEE.

The CDR3 bases are TGTGCCAGCAGTTTATTGGGGCGGGTAAGCTCCTACAATGAGCAGTTCTTC. It yields the protein CASSLLGRVSSYNEQFF. The rearrangement uses TRBV28 and TRBJ2-1; D tentatively fits TRBD1 or TRBD2 (5 bases each). CDR3 length: 17 amino acids. Germline CDR1 is MDHEN and CDR2 is SYDVKM. The germline V and J ends were trimmed by 1 base and 0 bases, with 13 bases remaining between them.

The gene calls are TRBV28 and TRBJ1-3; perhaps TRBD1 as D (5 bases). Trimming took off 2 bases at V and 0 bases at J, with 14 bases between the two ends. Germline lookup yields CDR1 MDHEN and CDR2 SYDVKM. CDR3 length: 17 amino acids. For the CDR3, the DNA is TGTGCCAGCAGTTTAGAAAGTGAGACAGCCTCTGGAAACACCATATATTTT. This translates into CASSLESETASGNTIYF. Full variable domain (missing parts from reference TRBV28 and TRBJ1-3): DVKVTQSSRYLVKRTGEKVFLECVQDMDHENMFWYRQDPGLGLRLIYFSYDVKMKEKGDIPEGYSVSREKKERFSLILESASTNQTSMYLCASSLESETASGNTIYFGEGSWLTVV.

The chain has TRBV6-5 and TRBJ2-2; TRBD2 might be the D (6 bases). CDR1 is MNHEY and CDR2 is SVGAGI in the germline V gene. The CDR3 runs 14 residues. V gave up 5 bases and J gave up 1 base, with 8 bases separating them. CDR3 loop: CASSPGGNTGELFF. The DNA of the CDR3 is TGTGCCAGCAGTCCCGGGGGGAACACCGGGGAGCTGTTTTTT.

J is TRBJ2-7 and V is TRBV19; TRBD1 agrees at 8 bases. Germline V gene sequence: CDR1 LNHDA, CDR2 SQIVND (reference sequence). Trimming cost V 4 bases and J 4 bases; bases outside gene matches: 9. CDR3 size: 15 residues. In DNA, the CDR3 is TGTGCCAGTAGTAGCCTTCGACAGGGGAGATACGAGCAGTACTTC. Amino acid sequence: CASSSLRQGRYEQYF. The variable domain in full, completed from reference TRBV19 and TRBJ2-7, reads DGGITQSPKYLFRKEGQNVTLSCEQNLNHDAMYWYRQDPGQGLRLIYYSQIVNDFQKGDIAEGYSVSREKKESFPLTVTSAQKNPTAFYLCASSSLRQGRYEQYFGPGTRLTVT.

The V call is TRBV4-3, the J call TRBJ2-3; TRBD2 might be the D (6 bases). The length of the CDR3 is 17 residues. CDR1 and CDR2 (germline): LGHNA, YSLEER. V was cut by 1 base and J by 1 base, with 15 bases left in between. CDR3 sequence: CASSQGSAGRRTDTQYF. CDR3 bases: TGCGCCAGCAGCCAAGGTTCAGCGGGCCGCCGCACAGATACGCAGTATTTT.

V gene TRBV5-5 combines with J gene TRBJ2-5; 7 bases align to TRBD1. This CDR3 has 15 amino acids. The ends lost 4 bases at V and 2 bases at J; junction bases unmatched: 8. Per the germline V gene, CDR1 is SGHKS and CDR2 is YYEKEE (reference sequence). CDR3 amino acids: CASSPGQRDQETQYF. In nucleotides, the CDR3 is TGTGCCAGCAGCCCGGGACAGAGGGATCAAGAGACCCAGTACTTC.

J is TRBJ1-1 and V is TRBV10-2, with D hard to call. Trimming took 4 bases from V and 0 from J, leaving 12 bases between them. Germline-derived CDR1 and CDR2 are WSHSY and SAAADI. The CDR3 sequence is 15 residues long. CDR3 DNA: TGCGCCAGCAGTGCGGGAGCAACGCTGAACACTGAAGCTTTCTTT. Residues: CASSAGATLNTEAFF.

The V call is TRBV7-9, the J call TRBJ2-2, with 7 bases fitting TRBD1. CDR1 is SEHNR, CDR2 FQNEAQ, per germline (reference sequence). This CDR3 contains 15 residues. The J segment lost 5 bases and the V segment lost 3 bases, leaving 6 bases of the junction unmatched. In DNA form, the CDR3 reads TGTGCCAGCAGCTTCCGGACAGGTTCGACCGGGGAGCTGTTTTTT. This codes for CASSFRTGSTGELFF.

CDR3 DNA sequence: TGTGCCAGCAGTGAGGGCAATGGTGGACAGGGAGTCTACACCTTC. Its protein product is CASSEGNGGQGVYTF. The chain couples TRBV6-1 to TRBJ1-2, with 8 bases lining up with TRBD1. V shed 3 bases, J shed 10 bases, and the junction held 13 bases outside the gene matches. This CDR3 region has 15 residues. Germline-derived CDR1 and CDR2 are MNHNS and SASEGT.

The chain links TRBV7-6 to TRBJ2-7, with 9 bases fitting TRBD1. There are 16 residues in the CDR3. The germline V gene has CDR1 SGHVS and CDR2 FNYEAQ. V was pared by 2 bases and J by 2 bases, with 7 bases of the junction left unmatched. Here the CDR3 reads CASSLSPGTGPYEQYF. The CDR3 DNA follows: TGTGCCAGCAGCTTATCCCCCGGGACAGGGCCCTACGAGCAGTACTTC.

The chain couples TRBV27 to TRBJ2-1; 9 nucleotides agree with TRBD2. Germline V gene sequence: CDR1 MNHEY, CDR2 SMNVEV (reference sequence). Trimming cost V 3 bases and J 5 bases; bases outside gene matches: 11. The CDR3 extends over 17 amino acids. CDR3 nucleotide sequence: TGTGCCAGCAGTTTTACTGTAGCGGGAGTACCTGACAATGAGCAGTTCTTC. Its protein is CASSFTVAGVPDNEQFF.

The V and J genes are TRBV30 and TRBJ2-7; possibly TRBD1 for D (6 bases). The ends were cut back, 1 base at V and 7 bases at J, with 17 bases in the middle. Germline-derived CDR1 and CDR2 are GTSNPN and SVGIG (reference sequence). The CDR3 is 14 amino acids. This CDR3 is CAWSATGSSPEQYF. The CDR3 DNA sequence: TGTGCCTGGAGTGCCACAGGGTCGTCCCCGGAGCAGTACTTC. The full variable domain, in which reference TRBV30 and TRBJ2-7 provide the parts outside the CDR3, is SQTIHQWPATLVQPVGSPLSLECTVEGTSNPNLYWYRQAAGRGLQLLFYSVGIGQISSEVPQNLSASRPQDRQFILSSKKLLLSDSGFYLCAWSATGSSPEQYFGPGTRLTVT.

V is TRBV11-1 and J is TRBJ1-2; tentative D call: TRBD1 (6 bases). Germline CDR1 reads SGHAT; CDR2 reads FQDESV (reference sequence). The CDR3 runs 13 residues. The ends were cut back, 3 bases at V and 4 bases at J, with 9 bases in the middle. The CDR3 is CASSLGHFYGYTF. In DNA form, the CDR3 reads TGTGCCAGCAGCTTGGGACATTTCTATGGCTACACCTTC.

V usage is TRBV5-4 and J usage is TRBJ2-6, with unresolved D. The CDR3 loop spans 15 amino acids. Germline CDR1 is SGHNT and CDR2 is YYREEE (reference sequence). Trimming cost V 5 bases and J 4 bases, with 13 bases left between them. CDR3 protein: CASRVQVGGANVLTF. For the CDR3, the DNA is TGTGCCAGCAGGGTGCAGGTGGGCGGGGCCAACGTCCTGACTTTC.

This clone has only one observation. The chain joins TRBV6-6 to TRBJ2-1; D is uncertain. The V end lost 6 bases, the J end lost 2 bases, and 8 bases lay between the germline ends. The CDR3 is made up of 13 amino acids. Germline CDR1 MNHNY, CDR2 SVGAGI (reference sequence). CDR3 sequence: CASRDGTYNEQFF. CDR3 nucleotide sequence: TGTGCCAGCAGGGACGGCACCTACAATGAGCAGTTCTTC.

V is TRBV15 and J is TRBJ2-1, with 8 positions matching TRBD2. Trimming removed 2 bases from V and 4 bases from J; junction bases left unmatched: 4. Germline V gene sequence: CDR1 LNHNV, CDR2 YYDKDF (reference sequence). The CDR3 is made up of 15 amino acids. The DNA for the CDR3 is TGTGCCACCAGCAGACAGGGACTAGTTTACAATGAGCAGTTCTTC. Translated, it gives CATSRQGLVYNEQFF.

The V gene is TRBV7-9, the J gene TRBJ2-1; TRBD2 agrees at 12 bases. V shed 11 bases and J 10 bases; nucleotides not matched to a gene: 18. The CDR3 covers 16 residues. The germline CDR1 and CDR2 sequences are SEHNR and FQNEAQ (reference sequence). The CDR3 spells CAGIPKRLAGANEQFF. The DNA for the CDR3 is TGTGCCGGTATACCGAAGAGACTAGCGGGAGCTAACGAGCAGTTCTTC.